The T cell receptor beta chain described here comes from a study of T-cell memory formation after mild COVID-19. Across the whole study: Clustering of TCRs was largely donor specific. Study-wide points: Later expanders leaned CD4+, whereas clones that contracted between day 15 and 85 were balanced CD4/CD8. CM and EM subsets held most contracting CD4+ clones; EMRA held CD8+ ones.

Notes on this clonotype: Its antigen is unknown.

V gave up 5 bases and J gave up 3 bases, with 14 bases separating them. In germline, CDR1 is MNHEY, CDR2 SMNVEV (reference sequence). CDR3 size: 14 residues. Libraries for TCRalpha and TCRbeta carried sample barcodes and unique molecular identifiers via 5'RACE. A single record per CDR3 protein comes from TCRdb applying MiXCR to the 5' RACE reads. The table has 120,000 to 150,000 distinct CDR3 sequences, 13% to 15% seen once. Sequencing input: PBMCs or a T cell subset sorted from them (not recorded which). The chain links TRBV27 to TRBJ2-7; possible D gene TRBD1, 5 bases. This sequence originates from an adult woman who had mild COVID-19 (a few samples of this study predate the infection). Cell type and time point are not known. The CDR3 reads CASSGSRVHYEQYF. CDR3 in DNA: TGTGCCAGCAGTGGTTCCAGGGTCCACTACGAGCAGTACTTC.